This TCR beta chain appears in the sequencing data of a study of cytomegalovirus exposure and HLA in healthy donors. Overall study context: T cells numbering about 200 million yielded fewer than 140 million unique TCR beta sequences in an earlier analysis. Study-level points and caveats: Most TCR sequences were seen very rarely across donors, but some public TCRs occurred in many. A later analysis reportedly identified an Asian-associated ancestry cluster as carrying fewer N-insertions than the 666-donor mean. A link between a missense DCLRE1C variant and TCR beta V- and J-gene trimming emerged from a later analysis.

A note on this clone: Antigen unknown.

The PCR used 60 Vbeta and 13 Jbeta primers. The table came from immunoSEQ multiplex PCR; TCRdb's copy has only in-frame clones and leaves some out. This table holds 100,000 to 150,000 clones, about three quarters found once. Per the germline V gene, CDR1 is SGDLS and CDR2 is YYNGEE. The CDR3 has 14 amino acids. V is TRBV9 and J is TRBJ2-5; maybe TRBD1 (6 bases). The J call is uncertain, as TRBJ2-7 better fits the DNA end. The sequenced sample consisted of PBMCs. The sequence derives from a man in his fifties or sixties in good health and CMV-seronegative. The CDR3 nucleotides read TGTGCCAGCAGCCCGAGACAGGTTAGCTACGAGCAGTACTTC. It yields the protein CASSPRQVSYEQYF.